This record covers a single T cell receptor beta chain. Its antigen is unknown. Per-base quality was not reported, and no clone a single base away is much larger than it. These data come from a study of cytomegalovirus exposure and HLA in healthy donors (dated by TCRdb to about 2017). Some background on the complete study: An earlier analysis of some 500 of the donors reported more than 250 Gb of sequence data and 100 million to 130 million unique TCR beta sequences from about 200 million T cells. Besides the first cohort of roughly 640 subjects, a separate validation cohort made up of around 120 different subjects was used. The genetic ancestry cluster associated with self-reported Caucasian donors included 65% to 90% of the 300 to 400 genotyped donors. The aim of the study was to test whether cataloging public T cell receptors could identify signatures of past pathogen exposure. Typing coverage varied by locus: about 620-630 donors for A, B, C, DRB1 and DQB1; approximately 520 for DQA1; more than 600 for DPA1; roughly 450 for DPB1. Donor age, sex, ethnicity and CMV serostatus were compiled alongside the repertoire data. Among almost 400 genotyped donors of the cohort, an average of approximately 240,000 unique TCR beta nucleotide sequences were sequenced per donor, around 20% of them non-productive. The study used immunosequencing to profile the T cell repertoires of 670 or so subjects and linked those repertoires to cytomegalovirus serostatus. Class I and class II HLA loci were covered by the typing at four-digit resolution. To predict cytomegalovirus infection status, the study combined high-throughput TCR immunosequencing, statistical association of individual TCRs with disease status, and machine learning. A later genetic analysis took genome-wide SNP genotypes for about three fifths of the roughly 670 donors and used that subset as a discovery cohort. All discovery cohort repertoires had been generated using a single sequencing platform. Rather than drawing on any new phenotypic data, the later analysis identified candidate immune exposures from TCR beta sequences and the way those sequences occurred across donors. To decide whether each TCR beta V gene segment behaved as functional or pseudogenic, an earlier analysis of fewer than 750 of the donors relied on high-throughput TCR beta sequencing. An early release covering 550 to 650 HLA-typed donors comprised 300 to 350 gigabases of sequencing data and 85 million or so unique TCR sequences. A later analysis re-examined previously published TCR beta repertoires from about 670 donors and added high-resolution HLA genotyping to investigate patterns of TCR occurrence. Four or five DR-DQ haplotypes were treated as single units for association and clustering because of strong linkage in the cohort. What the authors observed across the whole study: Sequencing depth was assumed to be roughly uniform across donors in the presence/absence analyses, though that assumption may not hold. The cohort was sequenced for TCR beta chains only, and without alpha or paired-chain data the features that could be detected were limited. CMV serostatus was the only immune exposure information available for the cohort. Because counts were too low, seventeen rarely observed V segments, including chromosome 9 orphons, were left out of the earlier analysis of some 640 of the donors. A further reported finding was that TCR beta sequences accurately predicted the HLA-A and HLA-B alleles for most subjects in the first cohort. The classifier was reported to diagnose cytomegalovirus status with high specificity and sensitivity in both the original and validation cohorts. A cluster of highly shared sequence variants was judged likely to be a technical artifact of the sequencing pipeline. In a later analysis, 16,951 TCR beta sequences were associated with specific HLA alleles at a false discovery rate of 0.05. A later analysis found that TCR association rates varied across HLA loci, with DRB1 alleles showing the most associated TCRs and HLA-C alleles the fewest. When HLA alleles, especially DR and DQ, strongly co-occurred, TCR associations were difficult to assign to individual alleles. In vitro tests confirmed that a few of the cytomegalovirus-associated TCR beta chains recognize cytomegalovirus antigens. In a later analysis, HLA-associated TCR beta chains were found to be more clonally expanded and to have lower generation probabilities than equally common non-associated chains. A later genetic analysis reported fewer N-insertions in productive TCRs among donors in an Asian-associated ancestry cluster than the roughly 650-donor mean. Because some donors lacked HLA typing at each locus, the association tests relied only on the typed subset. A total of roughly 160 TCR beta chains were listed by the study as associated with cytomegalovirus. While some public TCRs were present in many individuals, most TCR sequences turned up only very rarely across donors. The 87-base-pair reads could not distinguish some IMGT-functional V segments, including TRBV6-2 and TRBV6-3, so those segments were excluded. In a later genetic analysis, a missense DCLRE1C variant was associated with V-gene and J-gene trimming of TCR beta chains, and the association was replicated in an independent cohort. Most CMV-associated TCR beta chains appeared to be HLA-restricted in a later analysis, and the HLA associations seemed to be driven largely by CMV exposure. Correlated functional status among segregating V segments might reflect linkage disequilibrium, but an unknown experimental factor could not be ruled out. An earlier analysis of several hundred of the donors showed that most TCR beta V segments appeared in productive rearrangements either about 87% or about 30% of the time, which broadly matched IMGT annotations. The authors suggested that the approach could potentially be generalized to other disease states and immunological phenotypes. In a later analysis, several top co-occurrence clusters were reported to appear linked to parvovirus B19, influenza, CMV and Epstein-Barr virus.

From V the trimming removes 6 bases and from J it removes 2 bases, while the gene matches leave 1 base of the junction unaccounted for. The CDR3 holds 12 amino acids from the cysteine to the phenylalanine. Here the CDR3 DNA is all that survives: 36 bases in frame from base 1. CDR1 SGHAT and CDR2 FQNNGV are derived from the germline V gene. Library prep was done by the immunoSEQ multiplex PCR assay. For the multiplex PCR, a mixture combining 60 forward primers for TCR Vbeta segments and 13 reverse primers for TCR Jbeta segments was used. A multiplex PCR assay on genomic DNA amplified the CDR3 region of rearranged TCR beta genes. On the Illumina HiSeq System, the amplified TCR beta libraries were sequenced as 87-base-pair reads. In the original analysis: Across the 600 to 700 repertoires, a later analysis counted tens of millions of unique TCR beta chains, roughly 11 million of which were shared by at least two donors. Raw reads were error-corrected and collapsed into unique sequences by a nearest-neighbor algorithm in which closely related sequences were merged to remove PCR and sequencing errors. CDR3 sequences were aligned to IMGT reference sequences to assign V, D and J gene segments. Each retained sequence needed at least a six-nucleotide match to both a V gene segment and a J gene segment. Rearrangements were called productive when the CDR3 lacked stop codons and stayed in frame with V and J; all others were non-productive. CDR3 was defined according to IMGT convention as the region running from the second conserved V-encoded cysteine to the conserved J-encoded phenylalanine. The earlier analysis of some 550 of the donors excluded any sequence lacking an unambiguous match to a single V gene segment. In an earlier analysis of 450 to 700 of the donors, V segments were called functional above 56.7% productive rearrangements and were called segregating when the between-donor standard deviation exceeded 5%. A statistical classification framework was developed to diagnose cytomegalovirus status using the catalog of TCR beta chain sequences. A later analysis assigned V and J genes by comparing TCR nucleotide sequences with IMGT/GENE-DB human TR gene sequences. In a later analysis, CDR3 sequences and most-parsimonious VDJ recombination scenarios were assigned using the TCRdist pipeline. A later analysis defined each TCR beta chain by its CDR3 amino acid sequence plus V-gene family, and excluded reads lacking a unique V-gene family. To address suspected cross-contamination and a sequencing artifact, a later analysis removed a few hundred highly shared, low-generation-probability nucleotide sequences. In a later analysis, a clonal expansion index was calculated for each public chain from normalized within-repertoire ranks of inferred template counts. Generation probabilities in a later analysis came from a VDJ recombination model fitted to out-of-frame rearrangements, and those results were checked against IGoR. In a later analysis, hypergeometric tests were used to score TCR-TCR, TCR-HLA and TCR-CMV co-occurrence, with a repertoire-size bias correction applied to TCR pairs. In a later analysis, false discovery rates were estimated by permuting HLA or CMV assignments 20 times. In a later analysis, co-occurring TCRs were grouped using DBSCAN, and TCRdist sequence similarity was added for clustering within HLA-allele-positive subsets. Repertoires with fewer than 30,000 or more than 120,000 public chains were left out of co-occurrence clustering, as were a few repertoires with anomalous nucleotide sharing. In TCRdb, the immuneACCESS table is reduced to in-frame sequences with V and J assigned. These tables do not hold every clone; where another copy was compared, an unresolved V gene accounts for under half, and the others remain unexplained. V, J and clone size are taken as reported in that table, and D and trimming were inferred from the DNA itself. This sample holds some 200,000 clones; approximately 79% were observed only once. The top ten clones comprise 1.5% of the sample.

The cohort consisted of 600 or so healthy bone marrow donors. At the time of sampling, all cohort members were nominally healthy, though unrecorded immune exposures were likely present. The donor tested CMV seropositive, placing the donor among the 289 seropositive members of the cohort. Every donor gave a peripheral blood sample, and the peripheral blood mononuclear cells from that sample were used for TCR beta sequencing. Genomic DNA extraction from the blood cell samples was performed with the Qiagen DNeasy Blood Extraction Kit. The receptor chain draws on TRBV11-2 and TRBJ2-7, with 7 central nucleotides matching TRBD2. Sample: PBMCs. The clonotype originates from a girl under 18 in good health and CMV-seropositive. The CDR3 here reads CASRGGAYEQYF. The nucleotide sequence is TGTGCCAGCAGGGGGGGGGCCTACGAGCAGTACTTC.